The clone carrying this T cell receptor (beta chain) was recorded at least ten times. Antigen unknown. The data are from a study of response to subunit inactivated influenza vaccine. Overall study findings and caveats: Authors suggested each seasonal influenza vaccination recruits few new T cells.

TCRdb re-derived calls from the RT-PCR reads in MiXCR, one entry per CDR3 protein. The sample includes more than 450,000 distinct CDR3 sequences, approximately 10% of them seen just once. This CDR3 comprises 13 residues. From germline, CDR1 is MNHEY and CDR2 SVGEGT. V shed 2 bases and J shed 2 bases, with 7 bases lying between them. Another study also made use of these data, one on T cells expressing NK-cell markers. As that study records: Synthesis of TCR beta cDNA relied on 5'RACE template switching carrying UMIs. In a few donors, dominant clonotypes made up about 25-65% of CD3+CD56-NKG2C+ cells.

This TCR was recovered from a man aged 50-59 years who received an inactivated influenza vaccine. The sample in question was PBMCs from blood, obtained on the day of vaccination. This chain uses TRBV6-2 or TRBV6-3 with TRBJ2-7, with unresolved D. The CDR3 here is CASSYGTTYEQYF. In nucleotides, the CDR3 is TGTGCCAGCAGTTACGGCACGACCTACGAGCAGTACTTC.